Listed below are T cell receptor beta chains from one sample, sequenced in a study of T-cell reconstitution after alpha-beta-depleted transplantation in children. Each CDR3 protein gets one entry after TCRdb re-called the PCR reads with MiXCR. The sample contains a few hundred thousand distinct CDR3 sequences, roughly 25% of which appear only once. The input for sequencing was PBMCs, mostly from graft donor cells, taken 360 days after TCRalphabeta/CD19-depleted stem cell transplant. All receptors derive from a female patient aged 2-9 years who had a stem cell transplant for congenital amegakaryocytic thrombocytopenia, so the T cells may come from the graft donor. The CDR3 runs from the conserved cysteine through the conserved F or W. The order of the fields is CDR3 DNA, CDR3 protein, V gene, clone size, J gene, D gene. The D gene is left open where the match is weak. Rows give clone size only sometimes, using once, few, many, or a class for an expanded clone.

TGCGCCAGCAGCCAAGGTTGGGCAGTCTATGGCTACACCTTC CASSQGWAVYGYTF TRBV4-1 . TRBJ1-2 .
TGTGCCAGCAGCATACTGGGGACAGGCGATGCGGAGACCCAGTACTTC CASSILGTGDAETQYF TRBV7-8 few TRBJ2-5 TRBD1
TGTGCCAGCAGCCAAGTAGCGGGGGAAACCTACGAGCAGTACTTC CASSQVAGETYEQYF TRBV4-2 . TRBJ2-7 TRBD2
TGCAGCGTTGTAAGCAACTCCTACGAGCAGTACTTC CSVVSNSYEQYF TRBV29-1 few TRBJ2-7 .
TGTGCCAGCAGTAGACTCGCGGGGGGTGGCGAGCAGTACTTC CASSRLAGGGEQYF TRBV28 . TRBJ2-7 TRBD2
TGCAGTGCTAAACCCCCGGGGTCCCAAGAGACCCAGTACTTC CSAKPPGSQETQYF TRBV20-1 . TRBJ2-5 .
TGTGCCAGCGAACCACCAGGGTTAAATCAGCCCCAGCATTTT CASEPPGLNQPQHF TRBV28 few TRBJ1-5 .
TGCAGCGTTGATAGTCCCTCCCCACAAGAGACCCAGTACTTC CSVDSPSPQETQYF TRBV29-1 . TRBJ2-5 .
TGTGCCACCAGCAGGGGACTAGCGGGATTGTACAATGAGCAGTTCTTC CATSRGLAGLYNEQFF TRBV15 many TRBJ2-1 TRBD2
TGTGCCAGCAGCTTCGATGAGCAGTTCTTC CASSFDEQFF TRBV7-9 many TRBJ2-1 .
TGTGCCAGCAGCGCCTCCGACTTCAATGAGCAGTTCTTC CASSASDFNEQFF TRBV11-2 few TRBJ2-1 .
TGTGCCATCAGAGGGACTAGCGGGAGGGAGACCCAGTACTTC CAIRGTSGRETQYF TRBV10-3 many TRBJ2-5 TRBD2
TGTGCCAGCAAAAGGGTCAGTTCGTACGAGCAGTACTTC CASKRVSSYEQYF TRBV27 few TRBJ2-7 .
TGTGCCAGCAGTTGGCCGGGAGGAACGGGGGATACGCAGTATTTT CASSWPGGTGDTQYF TRBV28 few TRBJ2-3 TRBD2
TGCGCCAGCAGCCAGGGGTTACAGGGCTACGAGCAGTACTTC CASSQGLQGYEQYF TRBV4-1 few TRBJ2-7 .
TGTGCCAGCAGCTTCGTTGGTCGGCTTGAAGCTTTCTTT CASSFVGRLEAFF TRBV5-6 few TRBJ1-1 .
TGTGCCAGCAGTTACTCGATAGGATCCGCCTCCTATGGCTACACCTTC CASSYSIGSASYGYTF TRBV6-2/TRBV6-3 . TRBJ1-2 .
TGCAGTGCTAGTTCTGGTGAACTAGCGGGAGGGTCCTACAATGAGCAGTTCTTC CSASSGELAGGSYNEQFF TRBV20-1 . TRBJ2-1 TRBD2
TGTGCCAGCAGTTTAGGGACCTCGAAAATTGAAGAGACCCAGTACTTC CASSLGTSKIEETQYF TRBV27 once TRBJ2-5 .
TGTGCCAGCAGCGGGGGACTAGCGAAGGGCAAATACAATGAGCAGTTCTTC CASSGGLAKGKYNEQFF TRBV9 . TRBJ2-1 TRBD2
TGCAGTGCCCCAAGCGGGGGGTCTGACGAGCAGTACTTC CSAPSGGSDEQYF TRBV20-1 . TRBJ2-7 TRBD2
TGCAGTGCTAGAGGGGGACTAGGAAAGAGCTCCTACAATGAGCAGTTCTTC CSARGGLGKSSYNEQFF TRBV20-1 . TRBJ2-1 TRBD2
TGTGCCAGCAGCCAAGAGGGGGGACAGAAATCCTACGAGCAGTACTTC CASSQEGGQKSYEQYF TRBV4-2 few TRBJ2-7 .
TGTGCCAGCAGCTTAGGGGCTCAGGCCTACAATGAGCAGTTCTTC CASSLGAQAYNEQFF TRBV11-1 . TRBJ2-1 .
TGTGCCAGCAGCTTGGGGGGGCCTCGGGACAATGAGCAGTTCTTC CASSLGGPRDNEQFF TRBV5-4 . TRBJ2-1 .
TGTGCCAGCAGCTTATTGGTGGTACAAGAGACCCAGTACTTC CASSLLVVQETQYF TRBV7-2 . TRBJ2-5 .
TGTGCCAGCAGCTTGTACAGGGGTGGCGACGAGCAGTACTTC CASSLYRGGDEQYF TRBV5-8 few TRBJ2-7 TRBD1
TGTGCCAGTACGGCCGGCAGGGGTAATGAAAAACTGTTTTTT CASTAGRGNEKLFF TRBV19 . TRBJ1-4 .
TGTGCCATCACCAGCGGTCAGAACACTGAAGCTTTCTTT CAITSGQNTEAFF TRBV10-3 . TRBJ1-1 .
TGCAGTGCTAGAAGCCGGGAAGCCTATAATTCACCCCTCCACTTT CSARSREAYNSPLHF TRBV20-1 . TRBJ1-6 .
TGTGCCACCAGTGATTCCATGGACAGGAGCACAGATACGCAGTATTTT CATSDSMDRSTDTQYF TRBV24-1 few TRBJ2-3 TRBD1
TGTGCCAGCAGCCCCTGGGCGGGAGAAGACGAGCAGTACTTC CASSPWAGEDEQYF TRBV6-2/TRBV6-3 . TRBJ2-7 TRBD2
TGTGCCAGCAGCCAAGATCTGGACTCGCAGTATTTT CASSQDLDSQYF TRBV3-1 . TRBJ2-3 .
TGCGCCAGCAGCTTGGCCGGGACAGGGGCAGGGGAGCAGTTCTTC CASSLAGTGAGEQFF TRBV5-1 few TRBJ2-1 TRBD1
TGCGCCAGCAGCTTGGTTTCGGGAGAGCAGTACTTC CASSLVSGEQYF TRBV5-1 few TRBJ2-7 .
TGTGCCAGCAGCACCGGGGGAAGGATTACCTACGAGCAGTACTTC CASSTGGRITYEQYF TRBV7-2 . TRBJ2-7 .
TGTGCCATCAGGGCTTCCAACGGGAGAGAGACCCAGTACTTC CAIRASNGRETQYF TRBV10-3 many TRBJ2-5 .
TGCAGCGTTGAAGAATTATACGATACGCAGTATTTT CSVEELYDTQYF TRBV29-1 many TRBJ2-3 .
TGTGCCAGCAGTTTCGGGAACACTGAAGCTTTCTTT CASSFGNTEAFF TRBV12-3/TRBV12-4 many TRBJ1-1 .
TGTGCCAGCAGCTCCGGACAGGGAAGCAACAATGAGCAGTTCTTC CASSSGQGSNNEQFF TRBV7-9 few TRBJ2-1 TRBD1
TGTGCCAGCACCACGGGACACACGAACACTGAAGCTTTCTTT CASTTGHTNTEAFF TRBV12-3/TRBV12-4 . TRBJ1-1 .
TGCGCCAGCAGCCAATTCAATGAAAAACTGTTTTTT CASSQFNEKLFF TRBV4-1 . TRBJ1-4 .
TGCAGTGCTAGAGGGGGACAGACCTACGAGCAGTACTTC CSARGGQTYEQYF TRBV20-1 few TRBJ2-7 TRBD1
TGTGCCAGCAGCTATGACCGGGACAAGAACATTCAGTACTTC CASSYDRDKNIQYF TRBV7-2 few TRBJ2-4 .
TGTGCCACCAGCAGAGACCCGACTAGCGGGGTTGGTGGTGAGCAGTTCTTC CATSRDPTSGVGGEQFF TRBV15 few TRBJ2-1 TRBD2
TGTGCCAGCAGTTTATCGAGGGACAGTAGAGCCTACGAGCAGTACTTC CASSLSRDSRAYEQYF TRBV28 . TRBJ2-7 TRBD1
TGTGCCAGTAGTATGTTCTGGAACACTGAAGCTTTCTTT CASSMFWNTEAFF TRBV19 few TRBJ1-1 .
TGTGCCAGCAGACAGTCTTCCGACGAGCAGTACTTC CASRQSSDEQYF TRBV3-1 . TRBJ2-7 .
TGTGCCATCAGTGTGGCCCCCAGGACTGAAGCTTTCTTT CAISVAPRTEAFF TRBV10-3 . TRBJ1-1 .
TGTGCCAGCAGCTTGGTGCGACAGGGTAGGACTGAAGCTTTCTTT CASSLVRQGRTEAFF TRBV13 few TRBJ1-1 TRBD1
TGTGCCAGCAGCCAAGATCGGGCCAGTGAGCAGTTCTTC CASSQDRASEQFF TRBV4-2 few TRBJ2-1 .
TGCGCCAGCAGCTTCGCCGTAGGGGGAGAGGAGACCCAGTACTTC CASSFAVGGEETQYF TRBV5-1 . TRBJ2-5 .
TGTGCCAGCAGTTGGGGGACAGTAGAAAAACTGTTTTTT CASSWGTVEKLFF TRBV12-3/TRBV12-4 . TRBJ1-4 TRBD1
TGTGCCAGCAGTGAACCGGGACAGGGGTCAGAGACCCAGTACTTC CASSEPGQGSETQYF TRBV6-1 . TRBJ2-5 TRBD1
TGTGCCAGCAGGACTGCCCCAGCTGGAAGCACTGAAGCTTTCTTT CASRTAPAGSTEAFF TRBV11-2 . TRBJ1-1 .
TGCGCCAGCAGCCAATATCCCTCCATTGGCAGGATGATTGGGGCCAACGTCCTGACTTTC CASSQYPSIGRMIGANVLTF TRBV4-1 . TRBJ2-6 .
TGCAGTGCTAGAAAGACTAGCGGATACAATGAGCAGTTCTTC CSARKTSGYNEQFF TRBV20-1 few TRBJ2-1 TRBD2